This T cell receptor (beta chain) came from a study of T cell responses to AZD1222 COVID-19 vaccine. Study results and limitations: White British donors predominated, females outnumbered males, and clonal diversity was possibly underestimated.

On this clone itself: What it recognizes is unknown.

V gave up 10 bases and J gave up 3 bases; unmatched junction bases: 9. Germline V gives CDR1 MDHEN, CDR2 SYDVKM. The CDR3 runs 14 residues. The protocol was immunoSEQ multiplex PCR, while the TCRdb copy is restricted to in-frame clones and leaves out a portion. Of about 45,000 clones detected, around 82% appear once; the ten largest clones hold around 3.6%. Material: peripheral blood, obtained on day 0 of AZD1222 vaccination. This chain links TRBV28 with TRBJ1-5; 7 nucleotides align to TRBD1. The receptor's source is an adult in good health. CDR3 in amino acids: CAISTGTVNQPQHF. The CDR3 nucleotides are TGTGCCATCTCAACCGGGACAGTCAATCAGCCCCAGCATTTT.